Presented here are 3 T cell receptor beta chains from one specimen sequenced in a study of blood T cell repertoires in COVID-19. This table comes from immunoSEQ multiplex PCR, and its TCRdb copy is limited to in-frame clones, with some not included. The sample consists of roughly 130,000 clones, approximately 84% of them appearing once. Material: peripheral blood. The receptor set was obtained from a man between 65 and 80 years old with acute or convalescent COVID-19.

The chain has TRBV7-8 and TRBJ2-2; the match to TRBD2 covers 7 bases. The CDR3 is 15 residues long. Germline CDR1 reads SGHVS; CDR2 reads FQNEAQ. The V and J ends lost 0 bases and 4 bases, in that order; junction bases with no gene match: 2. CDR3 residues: CASSLAGGTTGELFF. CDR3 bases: TGTGCCAGCAGCTTAGCGGGGGGGACCACCGGGGAGCTGTTTTTT.

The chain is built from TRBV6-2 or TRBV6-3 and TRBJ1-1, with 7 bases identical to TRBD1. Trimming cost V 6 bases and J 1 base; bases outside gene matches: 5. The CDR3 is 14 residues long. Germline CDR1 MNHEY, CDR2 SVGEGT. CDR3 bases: TGTGCCAGCAGCCACAGGGGTGGGAACACTGAAGCTTTCTTT. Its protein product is CASSHRGGNTEAFF.

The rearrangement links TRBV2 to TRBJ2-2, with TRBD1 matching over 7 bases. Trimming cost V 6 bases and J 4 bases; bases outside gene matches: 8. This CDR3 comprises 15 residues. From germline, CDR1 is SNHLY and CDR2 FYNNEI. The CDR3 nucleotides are TGTGCCAGCAGCCGCGACAGGGCGGGCACCGGGGAGCTGTTTTTT. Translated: CASSRDRAGTGELFF.